Many counts were recorded for the clone carrying this T cell receptor beta chain. As yet, its antigen is unknown. The data stem from a study of CD8 T cells in ankylosing spondylitis. With 8 bases removed from V and 13 bases from J, the gap between germline ends came to 15 bases. The CDR3 length is 10 residues. Per germline, CDR1 MDHEN and CDR2 SYDVKM. General observations from the study: A CD8+ phenotype characterized the disease-linked clones, which were relatively rare in peripheral blood. In ankylosing spondylitis blood, a motif of roughly 8 highly homologous TCR beta variants appeared characteristic. Reported data indicate significant enrichment of disease-linked clones within matched ankylosing spondylitis synovial fluid.

The TCR beta libraries were generated through quantitative 5'-RACE incorporating molecular barcodes. From the 5' RACE reads, TCRdb called clonotypes with MiXCR, one entry per CDR3 protein. Of 800,000 to 900,000 distinct CDR3 sequences detected, about 11% appear once; the ten largest clones hold more than 0.5%. Sequencing was done on a sample of blood, either unsorted or a sorted T cell fraction (not recorded which). The TCR sequence derives from a male donor with ankylosing spondylitis. This chain connects TRBV28 to TRBJ2-7, with a weak D call TRBD2 (5 bases). The CDR3 bases are TGTGCCAGCGGAAGGACTGAGGGTTACTTC. It specifies CASGRTEGYF.